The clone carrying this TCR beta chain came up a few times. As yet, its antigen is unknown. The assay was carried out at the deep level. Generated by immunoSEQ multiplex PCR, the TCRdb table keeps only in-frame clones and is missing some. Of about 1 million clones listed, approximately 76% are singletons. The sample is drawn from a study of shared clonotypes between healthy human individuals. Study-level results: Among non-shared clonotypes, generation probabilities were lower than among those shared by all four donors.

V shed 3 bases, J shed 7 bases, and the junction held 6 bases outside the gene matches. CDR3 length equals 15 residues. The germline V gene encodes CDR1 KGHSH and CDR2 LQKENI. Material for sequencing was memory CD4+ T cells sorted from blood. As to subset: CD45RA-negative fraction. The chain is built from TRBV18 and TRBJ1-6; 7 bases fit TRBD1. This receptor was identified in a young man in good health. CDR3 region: CASSPSGGRNSPLHF. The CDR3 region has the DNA TGTGCCAGCTCACCGTCAGGGGGTAGGAATTCACCCCTCCACTTT.